This TCR beta chain was observed in a study of blood T cells in healthy people across ages. At the level of the study: Template-switching capture recovered about one barcoded beta molecule per two T cells.

Study-wide results and caveats: Diversity of TCR beta correlated strongly with naive T cell percentage. Relative to aged donors, long-lived donors carried more naive CD4+ cells and displayed higher diversity.

There are many counts of this clonotype. The antigen remains undetermined. Together with a sample-barcoded 5' primer, a J-beta primer mix was included in a second PCR lasting 7 to 11 cycles. Each cDNA molecule, via a template-switch adaptor with 12 random nucleotides, was tagged. One entry per CDR3 protein results from TCRdb running MiXCR on the 5' RACE reads. The data show a few hundred thousand distinct CDR3 sequences, about 26% seen once. This CDR3 spans 18 amino acids. The V end was cut by 3 bases, the J end by 0 bases, with 19 bases between. Germline V gene sequence: CDR1 LGHNA, CDR2 YSLEER. Sequencing used blood. The chain is built from TRBV4-3 and TRBJ2-3; D remains unclear. This clonotype was obtained from a woman in her seventies in good health. CDR3 region: CASSHETPRPSSTDTQYF. The CDR3 nucleotides read TGCGCCAGCAGCCACGAAACACCTAGACCTTCTAGCACAGATACGCAGTATTTT.